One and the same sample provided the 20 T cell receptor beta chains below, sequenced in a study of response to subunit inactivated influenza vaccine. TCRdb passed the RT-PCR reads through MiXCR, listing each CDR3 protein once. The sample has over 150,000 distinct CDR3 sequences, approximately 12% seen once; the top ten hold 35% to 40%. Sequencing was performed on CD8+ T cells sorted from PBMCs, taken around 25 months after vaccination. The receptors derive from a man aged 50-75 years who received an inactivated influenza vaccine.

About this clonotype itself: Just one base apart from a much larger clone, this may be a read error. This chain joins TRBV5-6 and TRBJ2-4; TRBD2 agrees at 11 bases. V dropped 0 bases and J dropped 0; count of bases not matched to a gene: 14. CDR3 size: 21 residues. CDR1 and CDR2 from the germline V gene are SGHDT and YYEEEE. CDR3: CASSLAGFLAGGQIAKNIQYF. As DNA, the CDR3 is TGTGCCAGCAGCTTGGCCGGGTTCCTAGCGGGAGGCCAAATAGCCAAAAACATTCAGTACTTC.

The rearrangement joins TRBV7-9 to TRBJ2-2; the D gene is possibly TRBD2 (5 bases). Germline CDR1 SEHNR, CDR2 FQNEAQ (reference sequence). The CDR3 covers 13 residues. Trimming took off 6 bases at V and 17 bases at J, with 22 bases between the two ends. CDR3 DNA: TGTGCCAGCAGTCAAATCGGGCTAGCAGGCGGTTTTTTT. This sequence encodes CASSQIGLAGGFF.

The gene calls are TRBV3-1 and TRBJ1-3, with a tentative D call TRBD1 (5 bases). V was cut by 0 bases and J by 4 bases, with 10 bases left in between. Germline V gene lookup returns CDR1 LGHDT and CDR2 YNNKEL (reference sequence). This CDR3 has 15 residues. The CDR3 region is CASSQEGRHGNTIYF. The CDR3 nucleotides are TGTGCCAGCAGCCAAGAGGGACGTCACGGAAACACCATATATTTT.

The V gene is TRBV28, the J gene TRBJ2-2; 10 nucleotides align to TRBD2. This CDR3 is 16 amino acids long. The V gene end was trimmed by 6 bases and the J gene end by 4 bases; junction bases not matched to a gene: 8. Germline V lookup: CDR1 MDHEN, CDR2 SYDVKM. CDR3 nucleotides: TGTGCCAGCAGACCGACGCTAGCGGGGGTCACCGGGGAGCTGTTTTTT. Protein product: CASRPTLAGVTGELFF.

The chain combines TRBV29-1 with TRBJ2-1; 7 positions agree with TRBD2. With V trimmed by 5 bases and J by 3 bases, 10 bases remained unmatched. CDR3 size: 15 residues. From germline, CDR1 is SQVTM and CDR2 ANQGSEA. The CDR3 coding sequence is TGCAGCGTTTTAGGGAAGCGGGAACGCTACAATGAGCAGTTCTTC. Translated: CSVLGKRERYNEQFF.

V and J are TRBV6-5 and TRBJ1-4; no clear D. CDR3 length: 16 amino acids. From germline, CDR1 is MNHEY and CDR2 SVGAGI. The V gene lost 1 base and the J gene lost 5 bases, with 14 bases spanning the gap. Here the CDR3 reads CASSYWNGQENEKLFF. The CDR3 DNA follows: TGTGCCAGCAGTTACTGGAATGGGCAGGAGAATGAAAAACTGTTTTTT.

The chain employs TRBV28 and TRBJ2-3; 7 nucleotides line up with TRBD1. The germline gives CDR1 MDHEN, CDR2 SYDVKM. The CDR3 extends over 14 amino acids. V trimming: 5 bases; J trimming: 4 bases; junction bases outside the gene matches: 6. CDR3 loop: CASSPTGVPDTQYF. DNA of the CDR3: TGTGCCAGCAGTCCTACAGGGGTTCCAGATACGCAGTATTTT.

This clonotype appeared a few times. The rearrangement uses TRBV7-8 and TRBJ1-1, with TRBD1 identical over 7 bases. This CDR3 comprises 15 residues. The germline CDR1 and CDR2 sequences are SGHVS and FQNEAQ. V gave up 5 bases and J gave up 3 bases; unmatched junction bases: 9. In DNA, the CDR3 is TGTGCCAGCAGCGTAGAGGGGGCTGTGTACACTGAAGCTTTCTTT. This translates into CASSVEGAVYTEAFF.

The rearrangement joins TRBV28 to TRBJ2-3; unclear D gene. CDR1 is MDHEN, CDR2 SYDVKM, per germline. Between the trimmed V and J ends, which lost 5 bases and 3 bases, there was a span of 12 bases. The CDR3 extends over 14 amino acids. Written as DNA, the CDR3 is TGTGCCAGCAGTCCCTTAGTAACGACAGATACGCAGTATTTT. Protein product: CASSPLVTTDTQYF. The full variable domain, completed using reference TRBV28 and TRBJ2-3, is DVKVTQSSRYLVKRTGEKVFLECVQDMDHENMFWYRQDPGLGLRLIYFSYDVKMKEKGDIPEGYSVSREKKERFSLILESASTNQTSMYLCASSPLVTTDTQYFGPGTRLTVL.

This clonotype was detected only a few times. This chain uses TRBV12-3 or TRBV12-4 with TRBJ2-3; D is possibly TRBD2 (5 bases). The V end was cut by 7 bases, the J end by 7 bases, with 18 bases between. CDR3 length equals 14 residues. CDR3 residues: CASTLDTGKHTQYF. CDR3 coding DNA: TGTGCCAGCACCCTGGATACCGGGAAGCATACGCAGTATTTT.

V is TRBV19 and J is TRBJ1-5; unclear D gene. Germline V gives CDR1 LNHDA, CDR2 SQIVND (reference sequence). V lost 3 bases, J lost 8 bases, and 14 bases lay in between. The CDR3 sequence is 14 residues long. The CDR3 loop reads CASSIMGRDEPQHF. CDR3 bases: TGTGCCAGTAGTATTATGGGTCGGGATGAGCCCCAGCATTTT.

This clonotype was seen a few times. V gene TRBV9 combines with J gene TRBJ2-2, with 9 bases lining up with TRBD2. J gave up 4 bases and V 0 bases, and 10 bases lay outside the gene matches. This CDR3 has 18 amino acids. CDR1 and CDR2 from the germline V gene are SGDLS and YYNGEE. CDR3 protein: CASSVGSSGGYSTGELFF. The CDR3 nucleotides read TGTGCCAGCAGCGTAGGCTCAAGCGGGGGGTATAGCACCGGGGAGCTGTTTTTT.

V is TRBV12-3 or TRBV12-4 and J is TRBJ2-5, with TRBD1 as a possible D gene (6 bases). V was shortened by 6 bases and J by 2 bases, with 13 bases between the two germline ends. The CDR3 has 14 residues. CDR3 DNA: TGTGCCAGCAGCCCCGGACAGAATCAAGAGACCCAGTACTTC. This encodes CASSPGQNQETQYF.

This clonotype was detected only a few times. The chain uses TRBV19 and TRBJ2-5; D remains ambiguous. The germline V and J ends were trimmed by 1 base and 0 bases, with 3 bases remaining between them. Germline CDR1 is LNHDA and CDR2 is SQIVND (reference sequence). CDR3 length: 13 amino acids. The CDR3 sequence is CASSIGNQETQYF. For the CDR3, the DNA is TGTGCCAGTAGTATAGGGAACCAAGAGACCCAGTACTTC.

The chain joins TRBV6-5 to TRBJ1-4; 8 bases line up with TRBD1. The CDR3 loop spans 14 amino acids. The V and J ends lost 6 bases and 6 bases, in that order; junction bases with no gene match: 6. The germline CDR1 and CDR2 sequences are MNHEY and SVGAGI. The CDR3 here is CASSYRGFDEKLFF. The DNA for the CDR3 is TGTGCCAGCAGCTACAGGGGGTTTGATGAAAAACTGTTTTTT.

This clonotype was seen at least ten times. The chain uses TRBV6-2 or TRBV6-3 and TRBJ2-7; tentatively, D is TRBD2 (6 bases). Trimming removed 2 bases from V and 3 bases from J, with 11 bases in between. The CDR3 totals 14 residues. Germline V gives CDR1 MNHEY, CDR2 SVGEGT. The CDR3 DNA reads TGTGCCAGCAGTTACCAGGGACTCCACTACGAGCAGTACTTC. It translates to CASSYQGLHYEQYF.

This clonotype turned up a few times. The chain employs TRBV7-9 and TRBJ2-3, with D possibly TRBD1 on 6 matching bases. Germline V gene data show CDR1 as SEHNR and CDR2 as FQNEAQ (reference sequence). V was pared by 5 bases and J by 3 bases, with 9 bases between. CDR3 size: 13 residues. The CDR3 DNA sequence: TGTGCCAGCAGCCCGGGGACAACAGATACGCAGTATTTT. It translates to CASSPGTTDTQYF. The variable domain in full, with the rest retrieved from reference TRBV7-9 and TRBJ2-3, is DTGVSQNPRHKITKRGQNVTFRCDPISEHNRLYWYRQTLGQGPEFLTYFQNEAQLEKSRLLSDRFSAERPKGSFSTLEIQRTEQGDSAMYLCASSPGTTDTQYFGPGTRLTVL.

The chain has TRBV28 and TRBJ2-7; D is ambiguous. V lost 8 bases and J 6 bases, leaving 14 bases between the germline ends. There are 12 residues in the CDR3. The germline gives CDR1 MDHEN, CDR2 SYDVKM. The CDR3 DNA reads TGTGCCAGCTCAAACTTAAGAGGCGAGCAGTACTTC. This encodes CASSNLRGEQYF.

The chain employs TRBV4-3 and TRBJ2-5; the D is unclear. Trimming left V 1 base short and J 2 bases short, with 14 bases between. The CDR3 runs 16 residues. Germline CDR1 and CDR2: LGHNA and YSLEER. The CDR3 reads CASSQGLRLSQETQYF. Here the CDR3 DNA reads TGCGCCAGCAGCCAAGGTCTTCGGCTATCACAAGAGACCCAGTACTTC.

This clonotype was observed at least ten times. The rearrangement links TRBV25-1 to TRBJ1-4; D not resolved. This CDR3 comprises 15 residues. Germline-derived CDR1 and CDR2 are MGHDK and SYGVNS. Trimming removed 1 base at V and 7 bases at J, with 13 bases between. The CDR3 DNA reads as TGTGCCAGCAGTGAATTTCTTTCCTTTGGTGAAAAACTGTTTTTT. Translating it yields CASSEFLSFGEKLFF.